The source of this T cell receptor beta chain is a study of cytomegalovirus exposure and HLA in healthy donors. Findings of the study overall: According to a subsequent analysis, TCR clusters identified in the first cohort showed a tendency to co-occur across the roughly 110 validation repertoires.

Libraries were prepared by immunoSEQ multiplex PCR; TCRdb keeps only in-frame clonotypes and omits some of them. Here the sample spans about 130,000 clones, nearly 90% being singletons. To note about this clone: What it binds is unknown.

These donors were members of the roughly 120-subject validation cohort, a group separate from the roughly 670-subject first cohort. CDR1 is MNHNS and CDR2 is SASEGT in the germline V gene. This CDR3 has 13 residues. Trimming removed 1 base at V and 4 bases at J, with 7 bases between. The source of this sequence is a man aged 30-40 years in good health and CMV-seronegative. V and J are TRBV6-1 and TRBJ2-5; possible D gene TRBD2, 5 bases. Sequencing was carried out using PBMCs. The CDR3 region has the DNA TGTGCCAGCAGTGAAGTGGGGAGAGAGACCCAGTACTTC. Its translation: CASSEVGRETQYF.